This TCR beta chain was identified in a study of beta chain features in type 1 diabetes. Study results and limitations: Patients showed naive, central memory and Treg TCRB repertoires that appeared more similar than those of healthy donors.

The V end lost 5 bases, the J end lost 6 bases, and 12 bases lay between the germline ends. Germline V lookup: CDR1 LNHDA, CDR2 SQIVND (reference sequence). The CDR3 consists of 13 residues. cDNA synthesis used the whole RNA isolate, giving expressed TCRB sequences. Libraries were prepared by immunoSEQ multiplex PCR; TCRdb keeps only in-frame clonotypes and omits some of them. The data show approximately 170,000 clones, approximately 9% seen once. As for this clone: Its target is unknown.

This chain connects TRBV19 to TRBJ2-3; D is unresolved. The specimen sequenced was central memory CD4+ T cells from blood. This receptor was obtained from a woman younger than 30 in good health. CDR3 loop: CASSYAPEDTQYF. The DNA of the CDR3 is TGTGCCAGTAGTTATGCCCCGGAGGATACGCAGTATTTT.